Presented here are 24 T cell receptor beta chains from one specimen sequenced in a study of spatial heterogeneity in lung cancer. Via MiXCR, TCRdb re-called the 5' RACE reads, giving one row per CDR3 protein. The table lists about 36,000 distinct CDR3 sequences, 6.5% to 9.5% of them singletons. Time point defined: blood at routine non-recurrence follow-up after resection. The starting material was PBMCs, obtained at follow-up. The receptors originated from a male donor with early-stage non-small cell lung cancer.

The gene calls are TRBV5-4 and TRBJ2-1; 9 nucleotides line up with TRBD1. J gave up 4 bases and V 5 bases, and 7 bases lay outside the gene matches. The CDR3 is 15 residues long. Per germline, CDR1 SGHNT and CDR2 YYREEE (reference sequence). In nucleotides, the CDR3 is TGTGCCAGCAGTCCCGGGACAGGGTTTTACAATGAGCAGTTCTTC. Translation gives CASSPGTGFYNEQFF.

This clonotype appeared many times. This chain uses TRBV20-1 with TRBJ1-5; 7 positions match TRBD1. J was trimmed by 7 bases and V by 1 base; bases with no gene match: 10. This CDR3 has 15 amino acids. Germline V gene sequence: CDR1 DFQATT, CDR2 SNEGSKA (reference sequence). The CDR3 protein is CSARGDSVGHQPQHF. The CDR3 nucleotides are TGCAGTGCTAGAGGGGACAGCGTCGGTCACCAGCCCCAGCATTTT.

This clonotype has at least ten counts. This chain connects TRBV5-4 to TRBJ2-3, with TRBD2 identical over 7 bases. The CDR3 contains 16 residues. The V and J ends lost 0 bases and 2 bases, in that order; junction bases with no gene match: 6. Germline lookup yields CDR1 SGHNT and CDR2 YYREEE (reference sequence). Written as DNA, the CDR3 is TGTGCCAGCAGCTTGGAAGCGGGACTTGCCACAGATACGCAGTATTTT. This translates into CASSLEAGLATDTQYF.

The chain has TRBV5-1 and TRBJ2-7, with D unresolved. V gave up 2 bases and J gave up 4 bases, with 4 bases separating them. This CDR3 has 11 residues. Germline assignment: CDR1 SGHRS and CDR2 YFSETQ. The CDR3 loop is CASSFEYEQYF. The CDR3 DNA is TGCGCCAGCAGCTTTGAATACGAGCAGTACTTC.

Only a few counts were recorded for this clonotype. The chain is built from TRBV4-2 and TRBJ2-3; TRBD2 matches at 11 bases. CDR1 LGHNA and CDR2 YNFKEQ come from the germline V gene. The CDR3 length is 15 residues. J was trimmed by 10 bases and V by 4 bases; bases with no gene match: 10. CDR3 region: CASSPYSGGAEAQYF. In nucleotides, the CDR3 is TGTGCCAGCAGCCCTTATAGCGGGGGGGCCGAGGCGCAGTATTTT.

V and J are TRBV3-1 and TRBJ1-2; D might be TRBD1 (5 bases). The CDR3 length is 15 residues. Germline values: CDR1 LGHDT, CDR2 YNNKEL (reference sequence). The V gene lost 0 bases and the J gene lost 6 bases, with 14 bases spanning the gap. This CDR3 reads CASSQDVQGSDGYTF. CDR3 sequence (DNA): TGTGCCAGCAGCCAAGATGTGCAGGGAAGCGATGGCTACACCTTC. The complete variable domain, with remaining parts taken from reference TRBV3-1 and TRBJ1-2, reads DTAVSQTPKYLVTQMGNDKSIKCEQNLGHDTMYWYKQDSKKFLKIMFSYNNKELIINETVPNRFSPKSPDKAHLNLHINSLELGDSAVYFCASSQDVQGSDGYTFGSGTRLTVV.

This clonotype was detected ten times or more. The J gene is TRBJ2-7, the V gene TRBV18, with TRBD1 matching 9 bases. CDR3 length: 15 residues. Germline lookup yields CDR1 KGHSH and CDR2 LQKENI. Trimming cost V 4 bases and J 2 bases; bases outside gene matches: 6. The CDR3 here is CASSLGQGTTYEQYF. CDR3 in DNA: TGTGCCAGCTCACTAGGACAGGGGACTACCTACGAGCAGTACTTC.

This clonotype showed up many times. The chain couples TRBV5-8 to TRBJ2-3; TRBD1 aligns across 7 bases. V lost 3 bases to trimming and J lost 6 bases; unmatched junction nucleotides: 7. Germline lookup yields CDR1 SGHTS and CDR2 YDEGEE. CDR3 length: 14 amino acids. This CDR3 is CASSYRGSRDTQYF. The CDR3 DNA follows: TGTGCCAGCAGCTACAGGGGATCGAGGGATACGCAGTATTTT.

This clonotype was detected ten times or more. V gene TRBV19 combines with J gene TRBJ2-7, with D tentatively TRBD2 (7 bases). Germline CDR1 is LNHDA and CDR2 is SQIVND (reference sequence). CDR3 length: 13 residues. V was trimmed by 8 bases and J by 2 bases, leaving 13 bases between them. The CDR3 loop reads CASDAGAPYEQYF. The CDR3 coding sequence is TGTGCCAGTGATGCGGGGGCCCCCTACGAGCAGTACTTC.

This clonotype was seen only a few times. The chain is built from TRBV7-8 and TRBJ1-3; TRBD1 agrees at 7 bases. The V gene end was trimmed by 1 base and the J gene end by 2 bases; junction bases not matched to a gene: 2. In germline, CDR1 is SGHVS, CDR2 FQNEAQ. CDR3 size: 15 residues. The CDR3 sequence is CASSLVGGTGNTIYF. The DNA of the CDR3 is TGTGCCAGCAGCTTAGTAGGGGGCACTGGAAACACCATATATTTT.

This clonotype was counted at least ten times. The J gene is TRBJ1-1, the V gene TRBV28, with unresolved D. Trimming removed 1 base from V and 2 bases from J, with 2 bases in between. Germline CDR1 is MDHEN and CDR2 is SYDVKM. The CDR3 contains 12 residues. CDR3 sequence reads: CASSLFNTEAFF. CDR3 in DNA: TGTGCCAGCAGTTTATTCAACACTGAAGCTTTCTTT.

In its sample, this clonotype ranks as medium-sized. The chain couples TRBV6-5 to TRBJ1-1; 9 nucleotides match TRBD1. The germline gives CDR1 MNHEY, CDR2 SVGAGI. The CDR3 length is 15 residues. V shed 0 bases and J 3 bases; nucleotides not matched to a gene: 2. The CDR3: CASSYSRQGDTEAFF. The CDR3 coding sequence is TGTGCCAGCAGTTACTCGCGACAGGGGGACACTGAAGCTTTCTTT.

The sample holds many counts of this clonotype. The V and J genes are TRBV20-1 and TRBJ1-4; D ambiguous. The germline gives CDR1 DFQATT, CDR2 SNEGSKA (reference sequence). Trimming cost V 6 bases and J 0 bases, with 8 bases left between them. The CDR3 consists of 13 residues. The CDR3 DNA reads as TGCAGTGCATACATGCCAACTAATGAAAAACTGTTTTTT. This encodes CSAYMPTNEKLFF.

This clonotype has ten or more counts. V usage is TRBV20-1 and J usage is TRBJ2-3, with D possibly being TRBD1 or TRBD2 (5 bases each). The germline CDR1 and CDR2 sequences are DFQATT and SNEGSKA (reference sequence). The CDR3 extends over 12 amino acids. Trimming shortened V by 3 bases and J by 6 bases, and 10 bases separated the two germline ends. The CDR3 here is CSASAWGDTQYF. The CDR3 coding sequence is TGCAGTGCTAGTGCCTGGGGGGATACGCAGTATTTT.

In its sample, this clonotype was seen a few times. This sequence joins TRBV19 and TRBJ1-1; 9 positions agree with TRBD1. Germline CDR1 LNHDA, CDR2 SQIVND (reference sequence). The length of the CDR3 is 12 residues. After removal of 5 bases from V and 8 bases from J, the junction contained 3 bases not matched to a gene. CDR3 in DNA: TGTGCCAGTAGTCTTGACAGGGGGGAAGCTTTCTTT. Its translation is CASSLDRGEAFF.

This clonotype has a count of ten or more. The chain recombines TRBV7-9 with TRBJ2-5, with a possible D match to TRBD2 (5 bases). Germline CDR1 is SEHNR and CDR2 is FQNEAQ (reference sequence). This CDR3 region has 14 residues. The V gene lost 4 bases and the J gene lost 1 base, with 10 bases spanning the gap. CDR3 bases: TGTGCCAGCAGCTACGGACTTTCCCAAGAGACCCAGTACTTC. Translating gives CASSYGLSQETQYF.

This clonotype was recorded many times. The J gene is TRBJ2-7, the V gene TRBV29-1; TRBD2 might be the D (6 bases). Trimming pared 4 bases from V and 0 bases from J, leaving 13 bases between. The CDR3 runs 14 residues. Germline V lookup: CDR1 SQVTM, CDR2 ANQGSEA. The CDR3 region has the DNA TGCAGCGTTGGCGGGGTCACGAGCTCCTACGAGCAGTACTTC. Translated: CSVGGVTSSYEQYF.

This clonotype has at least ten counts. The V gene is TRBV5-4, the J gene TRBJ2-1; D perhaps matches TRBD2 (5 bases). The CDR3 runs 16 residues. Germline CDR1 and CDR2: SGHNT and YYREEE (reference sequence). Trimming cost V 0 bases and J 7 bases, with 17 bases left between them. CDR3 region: CASSLVGLRGANEQFF. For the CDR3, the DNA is TGTGCCAGCAGCTTGGTCGGACTCCGAGGAGCGAATGAGCAGTTCTTC.

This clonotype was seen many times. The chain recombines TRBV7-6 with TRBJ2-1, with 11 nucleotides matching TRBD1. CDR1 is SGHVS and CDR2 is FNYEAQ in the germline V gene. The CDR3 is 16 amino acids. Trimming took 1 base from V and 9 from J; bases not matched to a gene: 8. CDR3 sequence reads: CASSLGHGQGATEQFF. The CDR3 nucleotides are TGTGCCAGCAGCTTAGGGCATGGACAGGGGGCAACTGAGCAGTTCTTC.

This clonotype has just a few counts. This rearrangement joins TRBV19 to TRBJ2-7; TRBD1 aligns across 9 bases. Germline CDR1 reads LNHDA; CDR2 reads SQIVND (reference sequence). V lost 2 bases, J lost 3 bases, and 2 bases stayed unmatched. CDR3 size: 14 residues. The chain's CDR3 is CASSIPGQGYEQYF. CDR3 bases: TGTGCCAGTAGTATACCGGGACAGGGCTACGAGCAGTACTTC.

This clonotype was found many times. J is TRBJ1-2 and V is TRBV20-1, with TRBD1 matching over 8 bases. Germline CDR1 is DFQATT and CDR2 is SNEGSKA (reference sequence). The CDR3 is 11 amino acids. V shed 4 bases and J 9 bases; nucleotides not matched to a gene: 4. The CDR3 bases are TGCAGTGCTAAGGACAGGGAAAGCTACACCTTC. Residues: CSAKDRESYTF.

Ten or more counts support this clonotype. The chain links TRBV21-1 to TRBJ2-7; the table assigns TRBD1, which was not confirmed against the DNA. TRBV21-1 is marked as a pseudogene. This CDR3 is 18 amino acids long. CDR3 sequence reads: CASSLSGTGFPPAYEQYF. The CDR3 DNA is TGTGCCAGCAGTCTGTCCGGGACAGGGTTTCCCCCGGCGTACGAGCAGTACTTC.

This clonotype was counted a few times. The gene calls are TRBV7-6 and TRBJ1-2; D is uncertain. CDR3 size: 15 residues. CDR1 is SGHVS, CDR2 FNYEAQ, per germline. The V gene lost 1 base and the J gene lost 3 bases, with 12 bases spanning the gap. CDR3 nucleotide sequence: TGTGCCAGCAGCTTAGAGGGCGGCCCCGACTATGGCTACACCTTC. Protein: CASSLEGGPDYGYTF.

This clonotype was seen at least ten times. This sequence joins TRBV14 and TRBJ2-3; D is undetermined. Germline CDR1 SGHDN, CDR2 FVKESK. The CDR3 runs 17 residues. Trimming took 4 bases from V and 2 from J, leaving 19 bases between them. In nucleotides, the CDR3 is TGTGCCAGCAGCCCTTTCTCAATCACACTCTCCACAGATACGCAGTATTTT. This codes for CASSPFSITLSTDTQYF. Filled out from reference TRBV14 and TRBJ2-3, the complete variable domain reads EAGVTQFPSHSVIEKGQTVTLRCDPISGHDNLYWYRRVMGKEIKFLLHFVKESKQDESGMPNNRFLAERTGGTYSTLKVQPAELEDSGVYFCASSPFSITLSTDTQYFGPGTRLTVL.